This TCR beta chain was found in a study of T cell changes during pregnancy in multiple sclerosis. This clone appeared once. TCRdb keeps only in-frame clones here, not all; method: immunoSEQ multiplex PCR. Of 95,000 to 100,000 clones detected, around 92% appear once; the ten largest clones hold around 3%. The CDR3 sequence is 18 residues long. Germline V gene sequence: CDR1 MDHEN, CDR2 SYDVKM. Deletions cut 2 bases from V and 6 bases from J, with 22 bases between. This chain joins TRBV28 and TRBJ2-2, with D possibly being TRBD1 (5 bases). The receptor was isolated from a female donor with multiple sclerosis, enrolled in a pregnancy study. Specimen: peripheral blood, collected in the second trimester of pregnancy. The CDR3 here is CASSLALAFREVSGELFF. CDR3 sequence (DNA): TGTGCCAGCAGTTTAGCTCTGGCGTTCAGGGAAGTTTCCGGGGAGCTGTTTTTT.